This is a list of T cell receptor beta chains from one sample in a study of somatic mutations in cytotoxic T cells in rheumatoid arthritis. The assay was immunoSEQ multiplex PCR, and TCRdb's table has in-frame clones only and misses some. The sample yields 15,000 or so clones, just under 85% seen once. The sequenced sample was CD8+ T cells sorted from blood. These receptors came from an adult with rheumatoid arthritis. The CDR3 runs from the conserved cysteine through the conserved F or W. A D gene is named only where the DNA matches it firmly. The listing skips clone size in some rows; elsewhere it reads once, few, many or a size class.

j_gene,abundance,v_gene,d_gene,CDR3nt,CDR3aa
TRBJ2-7,-,TRBV7-8,-,TGTGCCAGCAGCTTACTTGGGAGCTCCTACGAGCAGTACTTC,CASSLLGSSYEQYF
TRBJ2-1,few,TRBV7-2,-,TGTGCCAGCAGCTCTGACCCTTATTTCAATGAGCAGTTCTTC,CASSSDPYFNEQFF
TRBJ1-2,-,TRBV10-2,-,TGCGCCAGCAGTGAAGACAGAGCTGGCTACACCTTC,CASSEDRAGYTF
TRBJ1-1,few,TRBV6-5,-,TGTGCCAGCAGTTACGCTCAGAACATGAACACTGAAGCTTTCTTT,CASSYAQNMNTEAFF
TRBJ2-2,-,TRBV7-2,TRBD2,TGTGCCAGCAGCCCCCGTTGGACTAGCGGCACCGGGGAGCTGTTTTTT,CASSPRWTSGTGELFF
TRBJ1-6,-,TRBV7-6,-,TGTGCCAGCAGCACACGATTACCTCAGGACAGCAGTAATTCACCCCTCCACTTT,CASSTRLPQDSSNSPLHF
TRBJ2-3,-,TRBV14,-,TGTGCCAGCAGCCAAATGCCAAGGGGGAGAGGCACAGATACGCAGTATTTT,CASSQMPRGRGTDTQYF
TRBJ1-2,-,TRBV19,-,TGTGCCAGTAGTATCAATACCGGGACCCCGCACGGCTACACCTTC,CASSINTGTPHGYTF
TRBJ1-2,-,TRBV5-1,TRBD1,TGCGCCAGCAGGCCATTCACAGGGGGCGCCATCTATGGCTACACCTTC,CASRPFTGGAIYGYTF
TRBJ2-7,-,TRBV7-9,-,TGTGCCAGCAGCTTCGGTCCAGGGAGGGGGGCCTACGAGCAGTACTTC,CASSFGPGRGAYEQYF
TRBJ2-5,once,TRBV27,-,TGTGCCAGCAGTCCCCGGGCCCTACCCCAAGAGACCCAGTACTTC,CASSPRALPQETQYF
TRBJ2-1,medium-sized,TRBV12-5,TRBD2,TGTGCTAGTGGTATCGACTCTAGCGGGGTCAATGAGCAGTTCTTC,CASGIDSSGVNEQFF
TRBJ2-1,-,TRBV9,-,TGTGCCAGCAGCAGCCAGTGGGCTTCGCGGGACAATGAGCAGTTCTTC,CASSSQWASRDNEQFF
TRBJ2-1,-,TRBV14,TRBD2,TGTGCCAGCAGCCCGGGGAGCGGGAGGACGCATGAGCAGTTCTTC,CASSPGSGRTHEQFF
TRBJ2-1,-,TRBV2,-,TGTGCCAGCAGTGATTTTATTTCGGGAGCTGGGTATGAGCAGTTCTTC,CASSDFISGAGYEQFF
TRBJ2-1,-,TRBV6-5,TRBD2,TGTGCCAGCAGTTACGGAATAGCGGGGTACAATGAGCAGTTCTTC,CASSYGIAGYNEQFF
TRBJ2-7,-,TRBV30,-,TGTGCCTGGAGTGTATTTCCCCGGAGTGAGGACTACGAGCAGTACTTC,CAWSVFPRSEDYEQYF
TRBJ2-4,once,TRBV5-6,-,TGTGCCAGCAGCTTGTGGGGGGCCAAAAACATTCAGTACTTC,CASSLWGAKNIQYF
TRBJ1-2,-,TRBV30,-,TGTGCCTGGATGAACCCCTGGGAGGGGGTAGTTGGCTACACCTTC,CAWMNPWEGVVGYTF
TRBJ2-7,few,TRBV7-9,-,TGTGCCAGCAGCTTAGGGTCTTTGGGGCAGTACTTC,CASSLGSLGQYF
TRBJ2-3,-,TRBV9,-,TGTGCCAGCAGCGACGGGCCCTCAGATACGCAGTATTTT,CASSDGPSDTQYF
TRBJ2-3,-,TRBV6-5,TRBD2,TGTGCCAGCAGTTATGCCAGCGGGAGCGGTACGCAGTATTTT,CASSYASGSGTQYF
TRBJ2-5,-,TRBV5-6,-,TGTGCCAGCAGCTTGGCCGGGGGAGAATCCTGGGAGACCCAGTACTTC,CASSLAGGESWETQYF
TRBJ2-2,-,TRBV7-9,-,TGTGCCAGCATCCTGTACGGGGGGAACACCGGGGAGCTGTTTTTT,CASILYGGNTGELFF
TRBJ2-7,few,TRBV6-5,-,TGTGCCAGCAGTTACTCTACGGAGCAAGACTACGAGCAGTACTTC,CASSYSTEQDYEQYF
TRBJ2-7,-,TRBV30,TRBD2,TGTGCCTGGAGTGTATGGCTAGCGGGCTTAGAGGGGCAGTACTTC,CAWSVWLAGLEGQYF
TRBJ1-2,-,TRBV6-6,-,TGTGCCAGCACCGTCCAGGGGAACTATGGCTACACCTTC,CASTVQGNYGYTF
TRBJ2-1,once,TRBV4-1,-,TGCGCCAGCAGTCCAATGGGGAAGAATGAGCAGTTCTTC,CASSPMGKNEQFF
TRBJ2-3,-,TRBV7-6,TRBD1,TGTGCCAGCAGCTTGACCCAGGGGGCTGTAGATACGCAGTATTTT,CASSLTQGAVDTQYF